The source of this T cell receptor (beta chain) is a study of T cell repertoires in cytomegalovirus infection. For the study at large: The public TCR beta signatures pointed to both CMV infection and matching HLA type.

A few counts support this clonotype. This CDR3 comprises 12 residues. Germline V lookup: CDR1 SQVTM, CDR2 ANQGSEA. V was pared by 5 bases and J by 1 base, with 5 bases between. TCRdb reprocessed the reads with MiXCR, giving one entry per CDR3 protein. In the table there are under 850,000 distinct CDR3 sequences, 35% to 45% of which are singletons. This TCR came from a human donor in good health (CMV status not recorded). Some clones in this sample may be carry-over from other donors' samples. The chain links TRBV29-1 to TRBJ1-4; D not certain. Specimen: PBMCs. In DNA form, the CDR3 reads TGCAGCGTTCGCAGAACTAATGAAAAACTGTTTTTT. Translated: CSVRRTNEKLFF.